The entry below describes one T cell receptor (beta chain). The data derive from a study of blood T cell repertoires in COVID-19. As for the study in general: COVID-19 samples, acute and convalescent, were from the United States, Italy and Spain.

What the recovered Cohort 3 donors had was two negative PCRs, clearance, or symptom resolution. In the source study's methods: Reference gene primer amplification in the assay estimated nucleated cell counts. This table comes from immunoSEQ multiplex PCR, and its TCRdb copy is limited to in-frame clones, with some not included. The V and J calls and the clone size are those of that table, but D and trimming were determined from the DNA. This table has about 140,000 clones, around 87% appearing once. Per the germline V gene, CDR1 is SGHKS and CDR2 is YYEKEE (reference sequence). The CDR3 has 15 residues. Trimming took 5 bases from V and 2 from J; bases not matched to a gene: 10.

The TCR comes from a man in his sixties who had recovered from COVID-19. Sequenced material: PBMCs or T cells enriched from blood (not recorded which). This sequence joins TRBV5-5 and TRBJ2-7, with 7 positions matching TRBD1. The CDR3 protein is CASSTWTGEAYEQYF. The DNA for the CDR3 is TGTGCCAGCAGTACTTGGACAGGCGAAGCCTACGAGCAGTACTTC.